The source of this T cell receptor beta chain is a study of cytomegalovirus exposure and HLA in healthy donors. Study information: Some 85 million unique TCRs, all from HLA-typed donors, were included in an early release of the data.

Donors sampled were nominally healthy, though unrecorded immune exposures were likely. About this clone: Its target is unknown.

The PCR contained 60 Vbeta and 13 Jbeta primers. Sequenced by immunoSEQ multiplex PCR; TCRdb stores in-frame clones only, minus some. The table shows some 150,000 clones, with around 82% occurring only once. The CDR3 sequence is 13 residues long. Germline loops: CDR1 LGHNA, CDR2 YSLEER. V lost 3 bases, J lost 6 bases, and 1 base stayed unmatched. Study-level points and caveats: In vitro, a few CMV-associated chains proved specific for CMV antigens. The only immune exposure information that was available was CMV serostatus.

This receptor was identified in a man between 40 and 49 years old in good health and CMV-seropositive. V is TRBV4-3 and J is TRBJ1-2, with TRBD1 matching 10 bases. The source material was PBMCs. This chain's CDR3 is CASSQGTGDGYTF. The CDR3 DNA follows: TGCGCCAGCAGCCAGGGGACAGGGGATGGCTACACCTTC.